The sequence of this T cell receptor beta chain was determined in a study of cytomegalovirus exposure and HLA in healthy donors. Study overall: Tens of millions of unique TCRs from HLA-typed donors made up an early data release. Out of a few hundred genotyped donors, approximately 84% belonged to the Caucasian-associated ancestry cluster.

PCR primers comprised 60 Vbeta and 13 Jbeta primers. Method: immunoSEQ multiplex PCR; TCRdb's copy keeps in-frame clones and lacks some. The sample has some 130,000 clones; around 10% are singletons. Germline CDR1 is SGHRS and CDR2 is YFSETQ. Losses at the gene ends were 4 bases for V and 7 bases for J; bases not matched to a gene: 17. The CDR3 consists of 16 residues. General study results and limits: Follow-up analysis later connected one missense variant in DCLRE1C with trimming of TCR beta V- and J-genes. In vitro testing confirmed a few CMV-associated chains as specific for CMV antigens.

This clone was detected only a few times. What it binds is unknown. The J gene is TRBJ2-7, the V gene TRBV5-1, with 7 bases aligning to TRBD1. The receptor was derived from a woman aged 40-49 years in good health and CMV-seropositive. Sequencing input: PBMCs. The DNA for the CDR3 is TGCGCCAGCAGCCTACAACCGACAGGGTCCACGAAGGAGCAGTACTTC. Translating gives CASSLQPTGSTKEQYF.